This T cell receptor beta chain derives from a study of T cell responses to AZD1222 COVID-19 vaccine. Regarding the study as a whole: Only 5 or 6 individuals given AZD1222 were seropositive at baseline. No day 14 peak samples; only post-peak repertoires were characterized.

The trim removed 5 bases at V and 8 bases at J, leaving 15 bases unmatched. The length of the CDR3 is 16 residues. Germline loops: CDR1 SGHTA, CDR2 FQGTGA. The table came from immunoSEQ multiplex PCR; TCRdb's copy has only in-frame clones and leaves some out. The sample contains over 85,000 clones, roughly 90% of which appear only once. As concerns this clone: As yet, its antigen is unknown.

Material: peripheral blood, obtained on day 0 of AZD1222 vaccination. The TCR originated in an adult in good health. The gene calls are TRBV7-3 and TRBJ2-1, with 7 positions matching TRBD2. CDR3 loop: CASSPAGTNHGHEQFF. The CDR3 DNA follows: TGTGCCAGCAGCCCAGCCGGGACTAATCATGGGCATGAGCAGTTCTTC.